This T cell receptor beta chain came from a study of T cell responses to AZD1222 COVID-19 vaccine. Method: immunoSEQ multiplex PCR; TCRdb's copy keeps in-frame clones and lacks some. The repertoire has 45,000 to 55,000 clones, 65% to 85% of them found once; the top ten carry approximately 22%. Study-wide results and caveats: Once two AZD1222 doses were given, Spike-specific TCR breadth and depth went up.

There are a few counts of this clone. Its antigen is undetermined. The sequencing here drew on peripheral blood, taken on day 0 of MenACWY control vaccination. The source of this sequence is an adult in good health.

This CDR3 is CASSLVTSYGYTF. In DNA, the CDR3 is TGTGCCAGCAGCTTAGTAACCAGCTATGGCTACACCTTC. The V call is TRBV11-2, the J call TRBJ1-2, with no clear D. Germline assignment: CDR1 SGHAT and CDR2 FQNNGV. This CDR3 comprises 13 residues. V lost 1 base and J 4 bases, leaving 7 bases between the germline ends.